The 13 T cell receptor beta chains reported below all come from one sample, sequenced in a study of persistence of HIV-infected CD4 T cells. An overlapping HIV-1 Gag peptide pool stimulated these cells at 0.85 to 1 ug/peptide/mL. Sorting of responding CD4+ T cells relied on upregulated CD40 ligand together with CD69. Antigen specificity for these receptors is unknown. This was the immunoSEQ version 4 assay in survey mode. Sequenced by immunoSEQ multiplex PCR; TCRdb stores in-frame clones only, minus some. Of approximately 25,000 clones listed, approximately 79% are singletons. The source was CD4+ T cells sorted from PBMCs after 18-hour stimulation, collected from a patient who received antiretroviral therapy. The origin of the receptors is an adult man with HIV who was CMV-seropositive.

The chain carries TRBV6-5 and TRBJ1-1; D not resolved. Between the trimmed V and J ends, which lost 6 bases and 0 bases, there was a span of 14 bases. Germline assignment: CDR1 MNHEY and CDR2 SVGAGI. The CDR3 contains 15 residues. The DNA for the CDR3 is TGTGCCAGCAGGGATCCCCCCGCGATGAACACTGAAGCTTTCTTT. The encoded protein is CASRDPPAMNTEAFF.

The gene calls are TRBV5-1 and TRBJ2-7; D not resolved. The V end was cut by 0 bases, the J end by 0 bases, with 7 bases between. Germline loops: CDR1 SGHRS, CDR2 YFSETQ. The CDR3 covers 14 residues. Here the CDR3 DNA reads TGCGCCAGCAGCTTGGAGGCGGACTCCTACGAGCAGTACTTC. As protein: CASSLEADSYEQYF.

The chain combines TRBV5-5 with TRBJ1-2, with D hard to call. The CDR3 extends over 15 amino acids. V shed 3 bases and J shed 0 bases, with 12 bases lying between them. Germline V gene data show CDR1 as SGHKS and CDR2 as YYEKEE (reference sequence). CDR3 sequence (DNA): TGTGCCAGCAGCTCCAAGGACGGGACTAACTATGGCTACACCTTC. It encodes CASSSKDGTNYGYTF.

The chain combines TRBV6-5 with TRBJ2-2, with D perhaps matching TRBD2 (6 bases). Germline lookup yields CDR1 MNHEY and CDR2 SVGAGI. This CDR3 region has 13 residues. Between the trimmed V and J ends, which lost 8 bases and 0 bases, there was a span of 7 bases. CDR3 nucleotides: TGTGCCAGCTGCGGGGCGAACACCGGGGAGCTGTTTTTT. This codes for CASCGANTGELFF.

The rearrangement joins TRBV7-2 to TRBJ2-7; D is perhaps TRBD2 (7 bases). From germline, CDR1 is SGHTA and CDR2 FQGNSA. V was pared by 1 base and J by 8 bases, with 18 bases between. CDR3 size: 15 residues. The CDR3 bases are TGTGCCAGCAGCTTAGGAGATGTGGGGGGGCGGAAGCAGTACTTC. It translates to CASSLGDVGGRKQYF.

This clone was observed a handful of times. Other DNA sequences of this sample code for an identical CDR3. The rearrangement links TRBV7-2 to TRBJ2-2, with D unresolved. The CDR3 covers 15 residues. Germline V gene lookup returns CDR1 SGHTA and CDR2 FQGNSA. Trimming pared 3 bases from V and 4 bases from J, leaving 12 bases between. CDR3 protein: CASSLVTLSTGELFF. CDR3 coding DNA: TGTGCCAGCAGCTTGGTAACCCTCTCCACCGGGGAGCTGTTTTTT.

The chain recombines TRBV7-9 with TRBJ1-1, with TRBD1 matching over 9 bases. The CDR3 is made up of 14 amino acids. Germline CDR1 and CDR2: SEHNR and FQNEAQ (reference sequence). V shed 8 bases, J shed 2 bases, and the junction held 6 bases outside the gene matches. The CDR3 DNA is TGTGCCAGCCGATCGGGACAGGGCAACACTGAAGCTTTCTTT. Protein: CASRSGQGNTEAFF.

The sample holds one count of this clone. The rearrangement uses TRBV19 and TRBJ1-5, with 9 positions matching TRBD1. The J segment lost 8 bases and the V segment lost 5 bases, leaving 7 bases of the junction unmatched. CDR3 length: 14 amino acids. The germline CDR1 and CDR2 sequences are LNHDA and SQIVND (reference sequence). CDR3 sequence reads: CASSPGTGREPQHF. The CDR3 DNA reads as TGTGCCAGTAGTCCCGGGACAGGGCGTGAGCCCCAGCATTTT.

J is TRBJ1-6 and V is TRBV12-2; TRBD1 is the table's D call, not checked against the DNA. TRBV12-2 is described as a pseudogene. CDR3 length equals 21 residues. The DNA of the CDR3 is TGTGCAAGTCGCTTTAATGACAGGGGGCTCGACGTAGTGGACCGGAATTCACCCCTCCACTTT. Amino acid sequence: CASRFNDRGLDVVDRNSPLHF.

The V call is TRBV5-1, the J call TRBJ2-7; TRBD2 is a possible D gene (6 bases). The CDR3 loop spans 15 amino acids. Germline V lookup: CDR1 SGHRS, CDR2 YFSETQ. V was cut by 0 bases and J by 6 bases, with 16 bases left in between. The CDR3 reads CASSLGGAGGFEQYF. CDR3 coding DNA: TGCGCCAGCAGCTTGGGCGGGGCCGGTGGTTTCGAGCAGTACTTC.

The chain employs TRBV15 and TRBJ2-1; TRBD1 aligns across 9 bases. The V segment lost 2 bases and the J segment 5 bases; nucleotides outside the gene matches: 4. CDR3 size: 15 residues. CDR1 LNHNV and CDR2 YYDKDF come from the germline V gene (reference sequence). The CDR3 region is CATSRRDRENNEQFF. The CDR3, as DNA: TGTGCCACCAGCAGACGGGACAGGGAGAACAATGAGCAGTTCTTC. Based on the CDR3 plus reference TRBV15 and TRBJ2-1, the full variable domain is DAMVIQNPRYQVTQFGKPVTLSCSQTLNHNVMYWYQQKSSQAPKLLFHYYDKDFNNEADTPDNFQSRRPNTSFCFLDIRSPGLGDTAMYLCATSRRDRENNEQFFGPGTRLTVL.

V and J are TRBV3-1 (or the pseudogene TRBV3-2) and TRBJ2-3; D tentatively fits TRBD1 or TRBD2 (5 bases each). V was shortened by 4 bases and J by 4 bases, with 12 bases between the two germline ends. Germline-derived CDR1 and CDR2 are LGHDT and YNNKEL (reference sequence). The CDR3 totals 14 residues. CDR3 in DNA: TGTGCCAGCAGCCTGGGAGCCAGGGCAGATACGCAGTATTTT. Its translation is CASSLGARADTQYF.

J is TRBJ1-2 and V is TRBV6-4; D gene uncertain. Trimming shortened V by 3 bases and J by 7 bases, and 12 bases separated the two germline ends. The CDR3 sequence is 13 residues long. Germline-derived CDR1 and CDR2 are MRHNA and SNTAGT. CDR3 loop: CASSERPFFGYTF. CDR3 nucleotides: TGTGCCAGCAGTGAAAGGCCATTTTTTGGCTACACCTTC.